A single sample is the source of the 9 T cell receptor beta chains below, sequenced in a study of technical replicates of blood from a few donors. Clones were read by immunoSEQ multiplex PCR, and TCRdb kept only the in-frame ones, dropping some. The repertoire holds more than 95,000 clones, with about 95% as singletons. Sequencing was done on a sample of T cells isolated from PBMCs. These receptors all come from a human donor in good health.

This clone was counted only a few times. The chain recombines TRBV9 with TRBJ1-1; maybe TRBD1 (5 bases). The CDR3 is made up of 16 amino acids. The V gene's germline CDR1 is SGDLS and CDR2 YYNGEE. Trimming shortened V by 0 bases and J by 6 bases, and 18 bases separated the two germline ends. The chain's CDR3 is CASSVEAGLYKAEAFF. CDR3 bases: TGTGCCAGCAGCGTAGAGGCAGGGTTATACAAGGCTGAAGCTTTCTTT.

This clone showed up just a few times. V is TRBV30 and J is TRBJ1-1; 9 positions match TRBD1. The CDR3 sequence is 16 residues long. V was pared by 2 bases and J by 1 base, with 8 bases of the junction left unmatched. The germline V gene has CDR1 GTSNPN and CDR2 SVGIG (reference sequence). In DNA, the CDR3 is TGTGCCTGGAGTACCTCCGGGACAGGGAAGAACACTGAAGCTTTCTTT. Its protein is CAWSTSGTGKNTEAFF.

The V and J genes are TRBV7-9 and TRBJ2-5; TRBD2 might be the D (5 bases). This CDR3 comprises 14 residues. The germline CDR1 and CDR2 sequences are SEHNR and FQNEAQ (reference sequence). The V gene lost 4 bases and the J gene lost 3 bases, with 12 bases spanning the gap. The CDR3 nucleotides are TGTGCCAGCAGCTCCCCTCGGGGAGAAGAGACCCAGTACTTC. Encoded protein: CASSSPRGEETQYF.

V usage is TRBV13 and J usage is TRBJ2-1; 13 bases are a match to TRBD2. V was pared by 5 bases and J by 5 bases, with 9 bases of the junction left unmatched. Per germline, CDR1 PRHDT and CDR2 FYEKMQ (reference sequence). The CDR3 totals 17 residues. The CDR3 DNA follows: TGTGCCAGCAGCGCCAGACTAGCGGGGGGTCTCCACAATGAGCAGTTCTTC. This codes for CASSARLAGGLHNEQFF.

This clone was recorded only once. The V and J genes are TRBV27 and TRBJ2-2, with TRBD1 matching over 7 bases. The CDR3 is 17 residues long. Germline V gene data show CDR1 as MNHEY and CDR2 as SMNVEV (reference sequence). After removal of 5 bases from V and 1 base from J, the junction contained 10 bases not matched to a gene. CDR3 amino acids: CASSLHLTGRNTGELFF. The DNA for the CDR3 is TGTGCCAGCAGTCTTCACCTGACAGGGCGGAACACCGGGGAGCTGTTTTTT.

The chain couples TRBV27 to TRBJ2-1; 7 bases map to TRBD2. V was clipped by 8 bases and J by 0 bases; unmatched bases: 16. The germline gives CDR1 MNHEY, CDR2 SMNVEV (reference sequence). The CDR3 is made up of 18 amino acids. CDR3 DNA: TGTGCCAGCTCCGGGACTATCGGTCCCGGGAGCTCCTACAATGAGCAGTTCTTC. Amino acid sequence: CASSGTIGPGSSYNEQFF.

The chain carries TRBV2 and TRBJ2-1, with 15 bases lining up with TRBD2. With 6 bases clipped from V and 6 bases from J, the junction kept 0 bases outside the gene matches. Germline-derived CDR1 and CDR2 are SNHLY and FYNNEI. The CDR3 is 14 residues long. CDR3 sequence (DNA): TGTGCCAGCAGGGGACTAGCGGGGGGCAATGAGCAGTTCTTC. This sequence encodes CASRGLAGGNEQFF.

The chain links TRBV6-5 to TRBJ2-5; a weak D match, TRBD1 (5 bases). This CDR3 has 15 residues. Trimming stripped 4 bases from V and 4 bases from J, with 16 bases between. Germline CDR1 MNHEY, CDR2 SVGAGI. CDR3 protein: CASSSLGPVRETQYF. DNA of the CDR3: TGTGCCAGCAGTTCCCTGGGGCCAGTCCGAGAGACCCAGTACTTC.

The chain combines TRBV7-9 with TRBJ2-7; the match to TRBD2 covers 10 bases. CDR1 and CDR2 from the germline V gene are SEHNR and FQNEAQ (reference sequence). The CDR3 is 18 amino acids. Trimming at V came to 1 base and at J to 3 bases, leaving 12 bases not matched to a gene. CDR3 DNA: TGTGCCAGCAGCTTAGTGGCAGTACCGGGACTAGCGAACTACGAGCAGTACTTC. Translating it yields CASSLVAVPGLANYEQYF.